The subject of this entry is one T cell receptor (beta chain). Antigen: not known. While unrecorded immune exposures were likely, the donors were nominally healthy when sampled. In the PCR, 60 Vbeta and 13 Jbeta primers were used. The method was immunoSEQ multiplex PCR; TCRdb's version includes in-frame clones alone and lacks a portion of them. Seen here are about 190,000 clones, approximately 90% observed once, and the top ten hold less than 1.3%. The sample belongs to a study of cytomegalovirus exposure and HLA in healthy donors. Study-wide background: Of the donors genotyped, approximately 400 in all, about 80% fell in the Caucasian-associated ancestry cluster. Study-level findings and limits: There were some public TCRs occurring in many donors, but most TCR sequences were rare. One later analysis reportedly identified an Asian-associated ancestry cluster that showed fewer N-insertions than the approximately 700-donor mean.

Per germline, CDR1 MDHEN and CDR2 SYDVKM. This CDR3 is built from 15 residues. V dropped 5 bases and J dropped 9; count of bases not matched to a gene: 6. Sequences were obtained from PBMCs. The rearrangement joins TRBV28 to TRBJ1-6; 11 bases match TRBD1. This clonotype was obtained from a boy aged 2 to 9 in good health and CMV-seronegative. The CDR3 spells CASSDSGQGVSPLHF. In DNA form, the CDR3 reads TGTGCCAGCAGTGACTCGGGACAGGGGGTTTCACCCCTCCACTTT.